These 26 T cell receptor beta chains originate from one sample sequenced in a study of Graves' ophthalmopathy and Graves' hyperthyroidism. Using RNA transcripts, the TCR beta CDR3 regions were amplified. The first-round RT-PCR employed HTBI primers together with the Qiagen OneStep RT-PCR kit. A multiplex PCR was then performed as the second round. TCRdb fed the multiplex PCR reads into MiXCR, producing one record per CDR3 protein. The sample comprises more than 1,000,000 distinct CDR3 sequences, about two fifths of which are singletons, and approximately 12% rests with the top ten. The sequenced sample consisted of peripheral blood or thyroid tissue (not recorded which). Source of these receptors: an adult man with Graves' hyperthyroidism.

This clonotype showed up just a few times. The rearrangement links TRBV3-1 to TRBJ1-5; maybe TRBD1 (5 bases). From germline, CDR1 is LGHDT and CDR2 YNNKEL (reference sequence). CDR3 length equals 14 residues. Trimming left V 1 base short and J 7 bases short, with 11 bases between. In nucleotides, the CDR3 is TGTGCCAGCAGCCAAGTTGGGGGAGCACAGCCCCAGCATTTT. Translating gives CASSQVGGAQPQHF.

The chain links TRBV25-1 to TRBJ2-7; 8 bases fit TRBD1. CDR1 is MGHDK, CDR2 SYGVNS, per germline. The junction had 10 bases not matched to a gene; V was cut back by 6 bases and J by 3 bases. This CDR3 contains 15 residues. The CDR3 coding sequence is TGTGCCAGCAGACAGGGGCAGGGGGCGAACTACGAGCAGTACTTC. Protein: CASRQGQGANYEQYF.

This clonotype has only a few counts. The CDR3 DNA reads TGCGCCAGCAGCCAAGGGTGGACTAGCGGGACCCAAGAGACCCAGTACTTC. Protein sequence: CASSQGWTSGTQETQYF. This chain connects TRBV4-1 to TRBJ2-5; 12 bases are shared with TRBD2. The CDR3 length is 17 residues. Germline lookup yields CDR1 MGHRA and CDR2 YSYEKL. V was pared by 1 base and J by 1 base, with 4 bases of the junction left unmatched.

In its sample, this clonotype was seen many times. The chain joins TRBV19 to TRBJ2-5; a possible D gene is TRBD1 (5 bases). Trimming shortened V by 5 bases and J by 4 bases, and 14 bases separated the two germline ends. CDR3 length: 14 amino acids. Germline V CDR1 and CDR2: LNHDA, SQIVND (reference sequence). CDR3 in DNA: TGTGCCAGTAGTGCCCTTGAGACAGCAGAGACCCAGTACTTC. Its protein product is CASSALETAETQYF.

Many counts were recorded for this clonotype. This chain connects TRBV25-1 to TRBJ1-1, with 11 bases lining up with TRBD1. Germline V CDR1 and CDR2: MGHDK, SYGVNS. The CDR3 runs 13 residues. With 8 bases clipped from V and 7 bases from J, the junction kept 6 bases outside the gene matches. CDR3 nucleotides: TGTGCCAGCTCCTCGGACAGGGGGCTTGAAGCTTTCTTT. It translates to CASSSDRGLEAFF.

J is TRBJ1-5 and V is TRBV10-3; D unclear. The V and J ends lost 0 bases and 4 bases respectively, with 10 bases between them. This CDR3 region has 15 residues. Germline V gene data show CDR1 as ENHRY and CDR2 as SYGVKD. The CDR3: CAISESGSGNQPQHF. CDR3 in DNA: TGTGCCATCAGTGAGTCGGGCAGCGGGAATCAGCCCCAGCATTTT.

The V gene is TRBV19, the J gene TRBJ2-2; 9 bases are a match to TRBD1. Germline V gene data show CDR1 as LNHDA and CDR2 as SQIVND (reference sequence). V lost 8 bases to trimming and J lost 6 bases; unmatched junction nucleotides: 16. This CDR3 has 17 amino acids. In nucleotides, the CDR3 is TGTGCCAGTTGTAAATCCCCCGACAGGGGGAAGTCCGGGGAGCTGTTTTTT. This codes for CASCKSPDRGKSGELFF.

This clonotype came up many times. The genes are TRBV19 and TRBJ1-5; no clear D gene. The CDR3 contains 13 residues. CDR1 LNHDA and CDR2 SQIVND come from the germline V gene (reference sequence). V lost 4 bases and J 3 bases, leaving 7 bases between the germline ends. The CDR3 is CASSKTVNQPQHF. DNA for the CDR3: TGTGCCAGTAGTAAAACAGTCAATCAGCCCCAGCATTTT.

V and J are TRBV6-5 and TRBJ2-7, with D possibly being TRBD1 or TRBD2 (5 bases each). Trimming pared 4 bases from V and 3 bases from J, leaving 16 bases between. This CDR3 is 15 amino acids long. Germline V gene lookup returns CDR1 MNHEY and CDR2 SVGAGI. CDR3 coding DNA: TGTGCCAGCAGTTCGTCCGAACGGGGCTACTACGAGCAGTACTTC. Translation: CASSSSERGYYEQYF.

Many counts were recorded for this clonotype. The rearrangement links TRBV7-6 to TRBJ2-7; 9 positions agree with TRBD1. Trimming removed 4 bases from V and 6 bases from J; junction bases left unmatched: 10. In germline, CDR1 is SGHVS, CDR2 FNYEAQ. This CDR3 region has 15 residues. The CDR3, as DNA: TGTGCCAGCAGCTCAGACCCGGGACAGGGTCGCGAGCAGTACTTC. Amino acid sequence: CASSSDPGQGREQYF.

This chain links TRBV30 with TRBJ1-1; D unresolved. The V gene lost 1 base and the J gene lost 7 bases, with 7 bases spanning the gap. The CDR3 is 11 amino acids. CDR1 is GTSNPN, CDR2 SVGIG, per germline (reference sequence). CDR3 loop: CAWSGRHEAFF. The CDR3, as DNA: TGTGCCTGGAGTGGACGACATGAAGCTTTCTTT.

Only a few counts were recorded for this clonotype. The chain links TRBV4-3 to TRBJ2-6; D uncertain. V was pared by 2 bases and J by 0 bases, with 11 bases between. Germline CDR1 is LGHNA and CDR2 is YSLEER. CDR3 length equals 17 residues. CDR3 sequence reads: CASSQRSFYSGANVLTF. In nucleotides, the CDR3 is TGCGCCAGCAGCCAACGGAGTTTCTACTCTGGGGCCAACGTCCTGACTTTC.

This clonotype came up many times. The V and J genes are TRBV20-1 and TRBJ2-7; TRBD2 aligns across 9 bases. The CDR3 has 15 residues. The germline gives CDR1 DFQATT, CDR2 SNEGSKA (reference sequence). V gave up 3 bases and J gave up 7 bases; unmatched junction bases: 13. DNA of the CDR3: TGCAGTGCTAGGAATCCGACTAGCGGTGTCTGGGAGCAGTACTTC. Amino acid sequence: CSARNPTSGVWEQYF.

This chain links TRBV7-8 with TRBJ1-1; D possibly corresponds to TRBD1 (5 bases). Germline V gene data show CDR1 as SGHVS and CDR2 as FQNEAQ. V was shortened by 6 bases and J by 4 bases, with 9 bases between the two germline ends. The CDR3 is made up of 12 amino acids. CDR3 amino acids: CASRSGTTEAFF. DNA for the CDR3: TGTGCCAGCAGGTCTGGGACCACTGAAGCTTTCTTT.

This clonotype was recorded many times. CDR3 amino acids: CASSVGQSNQPQHF. The CDR3 DNA is TGTGCCAGCAGCGTGGGACAGAGCAATCAGCCCCAGCATTTT. The rearrangement joins TRBV2 to TRBJ1-5, with 7 bases aligning to TRBD1. Germline V CDR1 and CDR2: SNHLY, FYNNEI. The junction had 3 bases not matched to a gene; V was cut back by 6 bases and J by 1 base. The CDR3 is 14 residues long. Complete variable domain (other parts from reference TRBV2 and TRBJ1-5): EPEVTQTPSHQVTQMGQEVILRCVPISNHLYFYWYRQILGQKVEFLVSFYNNEISEKSEIFDDQFSVERPDGSNFTLKIRSTKLEDSAMYFCASSVGQSNQPQHFGDGTRLSIL.

The rearrangement links TRBV11-2 to TRBJ2-7; 9 bases are shared with TRBD1. The CDR3 contains 14 residues. Trimming at V came to 8 bases and at J to 5 bases, leaving 10 bases not matched to a gene. CDR1 is SGHAT and CDR2 is FQNNGV in the germline V gene. The DNA for the CDR3 is TGTGCCAGCTCATTCGGGACAGGGATCAACGAGCAGTACTTC. Encoded protein: CASSFGTGINEQYF. The complete variable domain, with remaining parts taken from reference TRBV11-2 and TRBJ2-7, reads EAGVAQSPRYKIIEKRQSVAFWCNPISGHATLYWYQQILGQGPKLLIQFQNNGVVDDSQLPKDRFSAERLKGVDSTLKIQPAKLEDSAVYLCASSFGTGINEQYFGPGTRLTVT.

CDR3 sequence (DNA): TGCGCCAGCAATCGGTGGGGACTAGCGGGAGTGGACGAGCAGTACTTC. Protein: CASNRWGLAGVDEQYF. The chain has TRBV5-1 and TRBJ2-7; 14 bases map to TRBD2. V was pared by 6 bases and J by 5 bases, with 10 bases of the junction left unmatched. Germline V CDR1 and CDR2: SGHRS, YFSETQ. The CDR3 has 16 amino acids. Using reference TRBV5-1 and TRBJ2-7 for the parts outside the CDR3, the full variable domain is KAGVTQTPRYLIKTRGQQVTLSCSPISGHRSVSWYQQTPGQGLQFLFEYFSETQRNKGNFPGRFSGRQFSNSRSEMNVSTLELGDSALYLCASNRWGLAGVDEQYFGPGTRLTVT.

In regard to this clonotype: One end of the junction varies from germline; a read error may be responsible. The genes are TRBV5-6 and TRBJ2-5; D is uncertain. CDR3 length: 13 residues. Germline V CDR1 and CDR2: SGHDT, YYEEEE. The CDR3 loop is CASSLAWQESQYF. The CDR3 nucleotides read TGTGCCAGCAGCTTGGCTTGGCAAGAGTCCCAGTACTTC.

The V and J genes are TRBV7-2 and TRBJ1-4; TRBD1 might be the D (5 bases). In germline, CDR1 is SGHTA, CDR2 FQGNSA. The CDR3 length is 14 residues. V was shortened by 1 base and J by 8 bases, with 11 bases between the two germline ends. The CDR3 DNA reads as TGTGCCAGCAGCTTAGTACAGGCTCGGGAAAAACTGTTTTTT. Its protein product is CASSLVQAREKLFF.

The rearrangement joins TRBV7-8 to TRBJ2-2; D not certain. The CDR3 is 17 residues long. Germline V gives CDR1 SGHVS, CDR2 FQNEAQ. Trimming removed 5 bases at V and 2 bases at J, with 18 bases between. The CDR3 nucleotides are TGTGCCAGCAGCACGGGTCAGCCAGTTACCAACACCGGGGAGCTGTTTTTT. This gives the protein CASSTGQPVTNTGELFF. Full variable domain (outside the CDR3, taken from reference TRBV7-8 and TRBJ2-2): GAGVSQSPRYKVAKRGQDVALRCDPISGHVSLFWYQQALGQGPEFLTYFQNEAQLDKSGLPSDRFFAERPEGSVSTLKIQRTQQEDSAVYLCASSTGQPVTNTGELFFGEGSRLTVL.

The J gene is TRBJ1-4, the V gene TRBV24-1; possible D gene TRBD1, 5 bases. V was trimmed by 7 bases and J by 0 bases, leaving 14 bases between them. Germline CDR1 KGHDR, CDR2 SFDVKD. The CDR3 runs 16 residues. The DNA of the CDR3 is TGTGCCACCAGCGCCGGGACCGACGCAACTAATGAAAAACTGTTTTTT. Translating it yields CATSAGTDATNEKLFF.

This chain joins TRBV7-9 and TRBJ2-5; TRBD2 matches at 9 bases. The junction had 13 bases not matched to a gene; V was cut back by 0 bases and J by 5 bases. Germline lookup yields CDR1 SEHNR and CDR2 FQNEAQ (reference sequence). CDR3 length: 18 amino acids. CDR3 bases: TGTGCCAGCAGCTTAGCCCTCAGATTACCAGGACTAGCGGAGACCCAGTACTTC. Translation: CASSLALRLPGLAETQYF.

This clonotype was seen many times. This sequence joins TRBV2 and TRBJ2-2; D might be TRBD2 (5 bases). CDR1 and CDR2 from the germline V gene are SNHLY and FYNNEI. V lost 5 bases to trimming and J lost 5 bases, with 18 bases between them. The CDR3 extends over 16 amino acids. In nucleotides, the CDR3 is TGTGCCAGCAGTTCGAGACTATCTCTGGGGACCGGGGAGCTGTTTTTT. Translation: CASSSRLSLGTGELFF.

This clonotype was detected ten times or more. This rearrangement joins TRBV29-1 to TRBJ2-5; TRBD1 matches at 9 bases. The CDR3 totals 12 residues. V lost 7 bases and J lost 6; bases outside the gene matches: 6. Germline-derived CDR1 and CDR2 are SQVTM and ANQGSEA. CDR3 sequence: CSGGQGVKTQYF. For the CDR3, the DNA is TGCAGCGGGGGACAGGGTGTCAAGACCCAGTACTTC. Combining the CDR3 with reference TRBV29-1 and TRBJ2-5 gives the whole variable domain SAVISQKPSRDICQRGTSLTIQCQVDSQVTMMFWYRQQPGQSLTLIATANQGSEATYESGFVIDKFPISRPNLTFSTLTVSNMSPEDSSIYLCSGGQGVKTQYFGPGTRLLVL.

The V call is TRBV7-2, the J call TRBJ2-2; D uncertain. CDR3 length: 15 residues. V was trimmed by 5 bases and J by 7 bases, leaving 17 bases between them. Per the germline V gene, CDR1 is SGHTA and CDR2 is FQGNSA. CDR3 sequence (DNA): TGTGCCAGCAGCGCCCTGAGAGGTTCGGGCGGGGAGCTGTTTTTT. It specifies CASSALRGSGGELFF.

The chain is built from TRBV5-6 and TRBJ2-7; 8 bases are a match to TRBD1. Losses at the gene ends were 5 bases for V and 1 base for J; bases not matched to a gene: 5. The CDR3 length is 14 residues. The germline CDR1 and CDR2 sequences are SGHDT and YYEEEE. The DNA for the CDR3 is TGTGCCAGCAGAGACAGGGGCCGATCCTACGAGCAGTACTTC. Translating gives CASRDRGRSYEQYF. The complete variable domain, with remaining parts taken from reference TRBV5-6 and TRBJ2-7, reads DAGVTQSPTHLIKTRGQQVTLRCSPKSGHDTVSWYQQALGQGPQFIFQYYEEEERQRGNFPDRFSGHQFPNYSSELNVNALLLGDSALYLCASRDRGRSYEQYFGPGTRLTVT.